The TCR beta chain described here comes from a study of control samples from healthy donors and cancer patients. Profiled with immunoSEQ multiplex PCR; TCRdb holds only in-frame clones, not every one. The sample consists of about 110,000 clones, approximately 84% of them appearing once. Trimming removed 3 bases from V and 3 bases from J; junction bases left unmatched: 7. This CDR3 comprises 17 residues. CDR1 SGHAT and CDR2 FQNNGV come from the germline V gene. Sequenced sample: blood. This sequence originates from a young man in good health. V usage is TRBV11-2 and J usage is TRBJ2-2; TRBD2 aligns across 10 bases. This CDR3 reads CASSFGKRGGYTGELFF. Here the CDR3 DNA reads TGTGCCAGCAGCTTTGGCAAGCGGGGGGGTTACACCGGGGAGCTGTTTTTT. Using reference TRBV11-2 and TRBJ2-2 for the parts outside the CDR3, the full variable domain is EAGVAQSPRYKIIEKRQSVAFWCNPISGHATLYWYQQILGQGPKLLIQFQNNGVVDDSQLPKDRFSAERLKGVDSTLKIQPAKLEDSAVYLCASSFGKRGGYTGELFFGEGSRLTVL.